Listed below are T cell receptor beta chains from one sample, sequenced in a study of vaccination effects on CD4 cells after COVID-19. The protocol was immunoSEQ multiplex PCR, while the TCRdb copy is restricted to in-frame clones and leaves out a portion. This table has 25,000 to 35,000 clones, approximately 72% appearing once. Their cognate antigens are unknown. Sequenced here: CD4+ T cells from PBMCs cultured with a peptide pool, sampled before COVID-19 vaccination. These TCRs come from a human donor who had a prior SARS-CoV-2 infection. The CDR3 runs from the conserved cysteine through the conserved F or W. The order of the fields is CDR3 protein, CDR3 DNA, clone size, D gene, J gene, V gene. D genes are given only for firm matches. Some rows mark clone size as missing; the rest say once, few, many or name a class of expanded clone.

CASSRIQAGAGELFF	TGTGCCAGCAGTCGGATCCAGGCGGGGGCCGGGGAGCTGTTTTTT	-	TRBD2	TRBJ2-2	TRBV3-1/TRBV3-2
CAWSRRERDTQYF	TGTGCCTGGAGTAGGCGGGAGAGAGATACGCAGTATTTT	-	TRBD2	TRBJ2-3	TRBV30
CASSQGRDYLETQYF	TGCGCCAGCAGCCAAGGGCGGGATTACTTGGAGACCCAGTACTTC	-	-	TRBJ2-5	TRBV4-3
CASSFGLAGEDEQFF	TGCGCCAGCAGCTTTGGCCTAGCGGGAGAGGATGAGCAGTTCTTC	-	TRBD2	TRBJ2-1	TRBV5-1
CASSQDSSSYNSPLHF	TGCGCCAGCAGCCAAGACTCAAGCTCCTATAATTCACCCCTCCACTTT	-	-	TRBJ1-6	TRBV4-1
CASSKQQETQYF	TGTGCCAGCAGCAAACAGCAAGAGACCCAGTACTTC	-	-	TRBJ2-5	TRBV5-4
CASRLSSNTEAFF	TGTGCCAGTCGGTTGTCGTCGAACACTGAAGCTTTCTTT	-	-	TRBJ1-1	TRBV7-3
CAWTLEGRGRDGYTF	TGTGCCTGGACCCTAGAGGGCAGGGGGCGTGATGGCTACACCTTC	-	TRBD1	TRBJ1-2	TRBV30
CASSQRIMRTSNYGYTF	TGCGCCAGCAGCCAAAGAATTATGAGGACGTCTAACTATGGCTACACCTTC	-	-	TRBJ1-2	TRBV4-1
CASSPGYNYGYTF	TGTGCCAGCAGCCCGGGTTATAACTATGGCTACACCTTC	-	-	TRBJ1-2	TRBV5-6
CASSSGAGTQYF	TGTGCCAGCAGCTCGGGAGCCGGTACGCAGTATTTT	-	-	TRBJ2-3	TRBV7-2
CASSPRDSELTYEQYF	TGTGCCAGCAGCCCCCGGGACAGCGAACTCACCTACGAGCAGTACTTC	-	TRBD1	TRBJ2-7	TRBV3-1/TRBV3-2
CASSLPRDRVGDEKLFF	TGCGCCAGCAGCCTACCCCGCGACAGGGTCGGGGATGAAAAACTGTTTTTT	-	TRBD1	TRBJ1-4	TRBV4-1
CASSQFRDGARGYTF	TGTGCCAGCAGCCAATTCAGGGACGGTGCGCGCGGCTACACCTTC	-	-	TRBJ1-2	TRBV16
CASSLDPTSGALIGLF	TGCGCCAGCAGCTTGGACCCCACTAGCGGGGCCCTGATTGGTCTCTTC	-	TRBD2	TRBJ2-1	TRBV5-1
CASSLGLSGTGFYGYTF	TGTGCCAGCAGCTTAGGTCTTAGTGGGACGGGCTTTTATGGCTACACCTTC	once	-	TRBJ1-2	TRBV11-2
CASSSGQLANSPLHF	TGTGCCAGCAGCTCGGGACAGCTAGCGAATTCACCCCTCCACTTT	-	TRBD1	TRBJ1-6	TRBV7-2
CASSVPGNTIYF	TGTGCCAGCAGCGTCCCCGGAAACACCATATATTTT	-	-	TRBJ1-3	TRBV9
CATSGPESTDTQYF	TGTGCCACCAGTGGGCCAGAAAGCACAGATACGCAGTATTTT	-	-	TRBJ2-3	TRBV24-1
CASSLERGVEQYF	TGTGCCAGCAGCTTAGAGCGGGGAGTCGAGCAGTACTTC	-	TRBD2	TRBJ2-7	TRBV7-2
CASSMRASYEQYF	TGTGCCAGCAGCATGCGGGCCTCCTACGAGCAGTACTTC	-	-	TRBJ2-7	TRBV7-8
CASSSNVNTEAFF	TGCGCCAGCAGCTCCAATGTGAACACTGAAGCTTTCTTT	-	-	TRBJ1-1	TRBV5-1
CASATSAYTGELFF	TGCGCCAGCGCAACTAGCGCGTACACCGGGGAGCTGTTTTTT	-	TRBD2	TRBJ2-2	TRBV4-3
CASSLEASGSSYEQYF	TGTGCCAGCAGCTTAGAAGCTAGCGGCAGCTCCTACGAGCAGTACTTC	-	TRBD2	TRBJ2-7	TRBV7-3
CASSYGVNQPQHF	TGTGCCAGCAGTTACGGGGTCAATCAGCCCCAGCATTTT	-	-	TRBJ1-5	TRBV2
CASDRRTDTQYF	TGTGCCAGTGACAGGCGCACAGATACGCAGTATTTT	-	-	TRBJ2-3	TRBV30